Described below is a single TCR beta chain sequence and its context. Its antigen is currently unknown. This specimen belongs to a study of shared clonotypes between healthy human individuals. The data were produced by immunoSEQ multiplex PCR, yet TCRdb's version contains in-frame clones alone and is incomplete. The sample comprises about 1.1 million clones, roughly 74% of which are singletons, and about 0.52% rests with the top ten. Trimming at V came to 6 bases and at J to 1 base, leaving 11 bases not matched to a gene. The CDR3 length is 16 residues. Germline V gives CDR1 SGHNT, CDR2 YYREEE (reference sequence). Study-level findings and limits: It was expected that sequencing depth would affect clonotype sharing among donors. Represented diversity, genetic and exposure-history alike, was limited by few donors.

Donors, healthy HIV-negative adults, lacked recent acute infections or vaccinations. The receptor was derived from a man in his late teens or twenties in good health. Some clones in this sample may be carry-over from other donors' samples. The specimen was memory CD4+ T cells from PBMCs. The subset is: CD45RA-negative fraction. The chain has TRBV5-4 and TRBJ1-1, with 8 positions matching TRBD1. CDR3 amino acids: CASTGGQASPNTEAFF. In nucleotides, the CDR3 is TGTGCCAGCACCGGGGGACAGGCCTCACCGAACACTGAAGCTTTCTTT.